Below, 9 T cell receptor beta chains from the same sample are listed, as sequenced in a study of blood T cells in healthy people across ages (dated by TCRdb to the mid-2010s). Library method: 5' RACE. Sequencing instrument: Illumina HiSeq 2500. A second PCR of roughly 7 to 11 cycles was performed with a sample-barcoded 5' primer and a J-beta primer mix. TCRdb itself trimmed the public reads at Q25 with fastp, ran MiXCR and retained productive beta chains. Duplicate CDR3 protein sequences are folded into a single record with the most common DNA and genes. For this sample there are hundreds of thousands of distinct CDR3 sequences; roughly 25% appear just once. The top ten clonotypes cover around 9.2% of the sample. These records were also assigned to another study, of T cells of mothers and their children.

Material: blood. These receptors all come from a boy younger than 18 in good health.

This CDR3 reads CASSSGQSKTGELFF. The CDR3 DNA is TGTGCCAGCAGCTCGGGACAGTCAAAAACCGGGGAGCTGTTTTTT. The chain carries TRBV7-9 and TRBJ2-2; 7 positions match TRBD1. Germline CDR1 SEHNR, CDR2 FQNEAQ (reference sequence). The CDR3 runs to 15 residues. V trimming: 4 bases; J trimming: 5 bases; junction bases outside the gene matches: 7.

This clonotype occurred a few times. The CDR3 DNA follows: TGCAGTGCTATCCGGGACAGGGGGCACGAGCAGTACTTC. Its protein is CSAIRDRGHEQYF. The V and J genes are TRBV20-1 and TRBJ2-5, with 12 nucleotides matching TRBD1. The J call is in doubt because the DNA end fits TRBJ2-7 better. The CDR3 is 13 amino acids. Per the germline V gene, CDR1 is DFQATT and CDR2 is SNEGSKA (reference sequence).

This clonotype was detected only a few times. The rearrangement links TRBV20-1 to TRBJ2-1, with D unclear. The CDR3 sequence is 14 residues long. CDR1 DFQATT and CDR2 SNEGSKA come from the germline V gene (reference sequence). In nucleotides, the CDR3 is TGCAGCCTCAAGAGGCTCGAGGCATACAATGAGCAGTTCTTC. Its translation is CSLKRLEAYNEQFF.

This clonotype was recorded a few times. The J gene is TRBJ2-5, the V gene TRBV6-1; no reliable D call. The germline V gene encodes CDR1 MNHNS and CDR2 SASEGT. V was clipped by 8 bases and J by 0 bases, with 10 bases between them. The CDR3 sequence is 13 residues long. This chain's CDR3 is CASWWGNQETQYF. The CDR3 DNA reads as TGTGCCAGCTGGTGGGGTAACCAAGAGACCCAGTACTTC.

This chain joins TRBV12-3 or TRBV12-4 and TRBJ1-2; no definite D call. V lost 6 bases and J 0 bases, leaving 14 bases between the germline ends. CDR3 length: 15 amino acids. The CDR3 sequence is CASSSVMQPNYGYTF. DNA for the CDR3: TGTGCCAGCAGCTCGGTGATGCAGCCTAACTATGGCTACACCTTC.

This chain joins TRBV3-1 and TRBJ2-6, with no clear D. This CDR3 contains 15 residues. V lost 4 bases and J lost 0, with 7 bases in between. Germline V lookup: CDR1 LGHDT, CDR2 YNNKEL (reference sequence). The CDR3 loop is CASSRSFSGANVLTF. Here the CDR3 DNA reads TGTGCCAGCAGCCGGTCCTTCTCTGGGGCCAACGTCCTGACTTTC.

The chain combines TRBV10-2 with TRBJ2-1; D is undetermined. The CDR3 has 14 residues. Germline CDR1 is WSHSY and CDR2 is SAAADI. V was pared by 3 bases and J by 3 bases, with 9 bases between. The CDR3 reads CASSDGLVYNEQFF. The CDR3 DNA reads TGCGCCAGCAGTGATGGGCTAGTCTACAATGAGCAGTTCTTC.

This chain uses TRBV12-3 or TRBV12-4 with TRBJ2-1; 7 bases are a match to TRBD1. This CDR3 region has 19 residues. V shed 3 bases, J shed 0 bases, and the junction held 14 bases outside the gene matches. In DNA form, the CDR3 reads TGTGCCAGCAGTTTTGAAAACAGGGGCTTTGCTAGCTCCTACAATGAGCAGTTCTTC. It specifies CASSFENRGFASSYNEQFF.

The chain uses TRBV7-2 and TRBJ1-4; no definite D call. The CDR3 is 16 residues long. CDR1 is SGHTA, CDR2 FQGNSA, per germline. V lost 5 bases and J 3 bases, leaving 16 bases between the germline ends. The DNA of the CDR3 is TGTGCCAGCAGCCCTAGGGAGGGTGGAGCTAATGAAAAACTGTTTTTT. Translated: CASSPREGGANEKLFF.